Listed here are 30 T cell receptor beta chains from one sample, sequenced in a study of blood T cell repertoires in COVID-19. Profiled with immunoSEQ multiplex PCR; TCRdb holds only in-frame clones, not every one. The sample contains a few hundred thousand clones, 91% of which appear only once. The sequenced sample consisted of PBMCs or T cells enriched from blood (not recorded which). These receptors all come from a woman between 35 and 50 years old who had been exposed to COVID-19.

The chain is built from TRBV9 and TRBJ2-7; TRBD2 matches 10 bases. The V and J ends lost 4 bases and 6 bases, in that order; junction bases with no gene match: 7. The CDR3 length is 14 residues. CDR1 is SGDLS and CDR2 is YYNGEE in the germline V gene. CDR3 loop: CASSPSGGETEQYF. The DNA for the CDR3 is TGTGCCAGCAGCCCTAGCGGGGGTGAGACCGAGCAGTACTTC.

The CDR3 sequence is CASMMPTGRAPNYGYTF. The CDR3 coding sequence is TGTGCCAGTATGATGCCCACAGGGAGAGCGCCTAACTATGGCTACACCTTC. The rearrangement links TRBV19 to TRBJ1-2; TRBD1 is a possible D gene (6 bases). V lost 7 bases and J 0 bases, leaving 21 bases between the germline ends. Germline CDR1 and CDR2: LNHDA and SQIVND (reference sequence). This CDR3 region has 17 residues. Supplemented by reference TRBV19 and TRBJ1-2, the full variable domain reads DGGITQSPKYLFRKEGQNVTLSCEQNLNHDAMYWYRQDPGQGLRLIYYSQIVNDFQKGDIAEGYSVSREKKESFPLTVTSAQKNPTAFYLCASMMPTGRAPNYGYTFGSGTRLTVV.

This clone was counted between two and nine times. V usage is TRBV7-9 and J usage is TRBJ2-5; 7 nucleotides agree with TRBD2. The V segment lost 2 bases and the J segment 5 bases; nucleotides outside the gene matches: 2. The CDR3 extends over 13 amino acids. Germline assignment: CDR1 SEHNR and CDR2 FQNEAQ (reference sequence). The CDR3 here is CASSLRGEETQYF. CDR3 sequence (DNA): TGTGCCAGCAGCTTACGGGGGGAGGAGACCCAGTACTTC.

The chain employs TRBV19 and TRBJ2-3, with 8 positions matching TRBD1. V shed 5 bases and J 6 bases; nucleotides not matched to a gene: 7. Germline CDR1 and CDR2: LNHDA and SQIVND (reference sequence). The CDR3 has 14 residues. The CDR3 reads CASSASDRGDTQYF. The DNA of the CDR3 is TGTGCCAGTAGTGCTTCCGACAGGGGCGATACGCAGTATTTT. Full variable domain (rest looked up from reference TRBV19 and TRBJ2-3): DGGITQSPKYLFRKEGQNVTLSCEQNLNHDAMYWYRQDPGQGLRLIYYSQIVNDFQKGDIAEGYSVSREKKESFPLTVTSAQKNPTAFYLCASSASDRGDTQYFGPGTRLTVL.

This chain joins TRBV7-8 and TRBJ1-6, with D unclear. V lost 0 bases to trimming and J lost 8 bases, with 5 bases between them. Germline CDR1 SGHVS, CDR2 FQNEAQ. The CDR3 is 13 residues long. CDR3 amino acids: CASSLAQDSPLHF. For the CDR3, the DNA is TGTGCCAGCAGCTTAGCGCAGGATTCACCCCTCCACTTT.

The rearrangement joins TRBV4-3 to TRBJ2-2; 9 bases are a match to TRBD2. The germline gives CDR1 LGHNA, CDR2 YSLEER. The ends lost 5 bases at V and 2 bases at J; junction bases unmatched: 6. There are 16 residues in the CDR3. Written as DNA, the CDR3 is TGCGCCAGCAGCAACGGCGGGAGGGTTAACACCGGGGAGCTGTTTTTT. This translates into CASSNGGRVNTGELFF.

V gene TRBV19 combines with J gene TRBJ2-7; 7 bases are a match to TRBD2. Per germline, CDR1 LNHDA and CDR2 SQIVND (reference sequence). CDR3 length equals 15 residues. V shed 3 bases, J shed 2 bases, and the junction held 7 bases outside the gene matches. CDR3: CASSMTAGVTYEQYF. CDR3 sequence (DNA): TGTGCCAGTAGTATGACTGCGGGGGTTACCTACGAGCAGTACTTC.

This chain uses TRBV5-1 with TRBJ2-1; 10 bases are a match to TRBD2. Germline trimming cut 0 bases from V and 10 bases from J; bases unmatched to any gene: 22. This CDR3 has 20 residues. Germline CDR1 reads SGHRS; CDR2 reads YFSETQ. The CDR3 DNA sequence: TGCGCCAGCAGCTTGGCCCAGGGGGCGGGGCTAGCGGGAGCTACTGACGAGCAGTTCTTC. The encoded protein is CASSLAQGAGLAGATDEQFF. Complete variable domain (other parts from reference TRBV5-1 and TRBJ2-1): KAGVTQTPRYLIKTRGQQVTLSCSPISGHRSVSWYQQTPGQGLQFLFEYFSETQRNKGNFPGRFSGRQFSNSRSEMNVSTLELGDSALYLCASSLAQGAGLAGATDEQFFGPGTRLTVL.

V gene TRBV11-3 combines with J gene TRBJ1-1, with 7 bases aligning to TRBD1. CDR1 is SGHNT and CDR2 is YENEEA in the germline V gene. The CDR3 is 15 amino acids. J gave up 4 bases and V 6 bases, and 11 bases lay outside the gene matches. In nucleotides, the CDR3 is TGTGCCAGCAGTACCAGGGGGAGTAGGGCCACTGAAGCTTTCTTT. It is translated as CASSTRGSRATEAFF.

The chain uses TRBV12-3 or TRBV12-4 and TRBJ1-2; TRBD1 might be the D (6 bases). There are 13 residues in the CDR3. The ends were cut back, 6 bases at V and 4 bases at J, with 12 bases in the middle. CDR3 sequence: CASSPGQSYGYTF. As DNA, the CDR3 is TGTGCCAGCAGCCCCGGACAGAGCTATGGCTACACCTTC.

This chain links TRBV11-3 with TRBJ2-7, with D maybe TRBD1 (5 bases). The CDR3 runs to 15 residues. The germline V gene has CDR1 SGHNT and CDR2 YENEEA. The V end was cut by 5 bases, the J end by 4 bases, with 18 bases between. The CDR3 loop is CASSHKDSNRYEQYF. The CDR3 bases are TGTGCCAGCAGCCACAAAGACAGTAATCGATACGAGCAGTACTTC.

This chain connects TRBV4-1 to TRBJ1-1, with 10 bases lining up with TRBD1. The CDR3 is made up of 15 amino acids. J was trimmed by 5 bases and V by 2 bases; bases with no gene match: 5. Germline V lookup: CDR1 MGHRA, CDR2 YSYEKL. The CDR3 spells CASSQWGQGRTEAFF. CDR3 in DNA: TGCGCCAGCAGCCAATGGGGACAGGGGAGGACTGAAGCTTTCTTT.

The chain has TRBV7-2 and TRBJ1-3; D ambiguous. This CDR3 is 14 amino acids long. The V end lost 2 bases, the J end lost 7 bases, and 12 bases lay between the germline ends. CDR1 SGHTA and CDR2 FQGNSA come from the germline V gene. CDR3 in amino acids: CASSLSSPSNTIYF. CDR3 DNA sequence: TGTGCCAGCAGCTTAAGTTCGCCGAGTAACACCATATATTTT. Full variable domain (rest looked up from reference TRBV7-2 and TRBJ1-3): GAGVSQSPSNKVTEKGKDVELRCDPISGHTALYWYRQSLGQGLEFLIYFQGNSAPDKSGLPSDRFSAERTGGSVSTLTIQRTQQEDSAVYLCASSLSSPSNTIYFGEGSWLTVV.

This rearrangement joins TRBV2 to TRBJ1-1; D is perhaps TRBD1 (6 bases). CDR3 size: 14 residues. Germline-derived CDR1 and CDR2 are SNHLY and FYNNEI. Trimming removed 4 bases from V and 0 bases from J, with 9 bases in between. The DNA of the CDR3 is TGTGCCAGCAGTGTGGGACAAGTGAACACTGAAGCTTTCTTT. Translation: CASSVGQVNTEAFF.

CDR3 loop: CASSESGGRSTEAFF. The DNA of the CDR3 is TGCGCCAGCAGTGAGTCAGGAGGGAGAAGCACTGAAGCTTTCTTT. This chain uses TRBV10-2 with TRBJ1-1; no clear D. Germline V gene sequence: CDR1 WSHSY, CDR2 SAAADI. Trimming took 0 bases from V and 4 from J, leaving 12 bases between them. There are 15 residues in the CDR3.

This clone appeared once. V and J are TRBV27 and TRBJ2-7, with D possibly TRBD1 on 6 matching bases. CDR1 is MNHEY and CDR2 is SMNVEV in the germline V gene (reference sequence). V lost 3 bases and J lost 2, with 8 bases in between. The CDR3 extends over 13 amino acids. For the CDR3, the DNA is TGTGCCAGCAGTTTCCGGGACACCTACGAGCAGTACTTC. It yields the protein CASSFRDTYEQYF.

The chain uses TRBV27 and TRBJ2-2; 10 bases are shared with TRBD1. V trimming: 3 bases; J trimming: 6 bases; junction bases outside the gene matches: 1. CDR1 is MNHEY and CDR2 is SMNVEV in the germline V gene (reference sequence). The CDR3 contains 14 residues. The CDR3 sequence: CASSLTGGAGELFF. CDR3 in DNA: TGTGCCAGCAGTTTGACAGGGGGCGCCGGGGAGCTGTTTTTT.

The chain carries TRBV6-5 and TRBJ2-7; tentatively, D is TRBD2 (6 bases). Germline CDR1 reads MNHEY; CDR2 reads SVGAGI. The CDR3 contains 14 residues. Trimming left V 7 bases short and J 2 bases short, with 15 bases between. This CDR3 is CASTPPGGAYEQYF. For the CDR3, the DNA is TGTGCCAGCACCCCGCCTGGCGGGGCCTACGAGCAGTACTTC.

This clone appeared a single time. This chain links TRBV6-1 with TRBJ2-1, with D tentatively TRBD2 (5 bases). CDR3 length: 14 residues. The V gene lost 2 bases and the J gene lost 6 bases, with 11 bases spanning the gap. Germline CDR1 reads MNHNS; CDR2 reads SASEGT. CDR3 sequence (DNA): TGTGCCAGCAGTGAACTGCGGGCCCTCAATGAGCAGTTCTTC. This gives the protein CASSELRALNEQFF.

This chain uses TRBV30 with TRBJ2-5; TRBD2 aligns across 12 bases. The CDR3 loop spans 16 amino acids. CDR1 is GTSNPN, CDR2 SVGIG, per germline (reference sequence). V lost 2 bases to trimming and J lost 1 base; unmatched junction nucleotides: 5. The CDR3 loop is CAWSNLAGGPQETQYF. In DNA, the CDR3 is TGTGCCTGGAGTAATCTAGCGGGGGGGCCCCAAGAGACCCAGTACTTC.

The chain carries TRBV11-3 and TRBJ2-7, with D perhaps matching TRBD1 (5 bases). The CDR3 extends over 13 amino acids. Looked up from germline, CDR1 is SGHNT and CDR2 is YENEEA. Deletions cut 0 bases from V and 2 bases from J, with 5 bases between. CDR3 sequence: CASSLEQAYEQYF. The CDR3, as DNA: TGTGCCAGCAGCTTAGAACAGGCCTACGAGCAGTACTTC. The full variable domain, completed using reference TRBV11-3 and TRBJ2-7, is EAGVVQSPRYKIIEKKQPVAFWCNPISGHNTLYWYLQNLGQGPELLIRYENEEAVDDSQLPKDRFSAERLKGVDSTLKIQPAELGDSAVYLCASSLEQAYEQYFGPGTRLTVT.

This rearrangement joins TRBV2 to TRBJ1-5, with 7 bases lining up with TRBD1. CDR1 is SNHLY, CDR2 FYNNEI, per germline. The CDR3 length is 15 residues. V was clipped by 6 bases and J by 2 bases; unmatched bases: 7. CDR3 bases: TGTGCCAGCAGGAAACAGGGGTTGGGCAATCAGCCCCAGCATTTT. It translates to CASRKQGLGNQPQHF.

The rearrangement uses TRBV12-5 and TRBJ2-7, with 8 nucleotides matching TRBD1. The V gene end was trimmed by 5 bases and the J gene end by 6 bases; junction bases not matched to a gene: 6. CDR1 LGHNT and CDR2 FRNRAP come from the germline V gene. The CDR3 totals 13 residues. CDR3 bases: TGTGCTAGTGGTCCGGACAGGGCTGGCGAGCAGTACTTC. Its translation: CASGPDRAGEQYF.

This clone showed up just once. This chain joins TRBV5-8 and TRBJ2-3; possibly TRBD1 for D (6 bases). The germline gives CDR1 SGHTS, CDR2 YDEGEE. Trimming pared 4 bases from V and 1 base from J, leaving 10 bases between. The CDR3 totals 14 residues. The CDR3 nucleotides are TGTGCCAGCAGCCTACGGACAGGCACAGATACGCAGTATTTT. It is translated as CASSLRTGTDTQYF.

The V and J genes are TRBV5-6 and TRBJ2-7; D call uncertain. The V gene lost 3 bases and the J gene lost 3 bases, with 4 bases spanning the gap. CDR1 SGHDT and CDR2 YYEEEE come from the germline V gene. The CDR3 totals 11 residues. This CDR3 is CASSSLYEQYF. The CDR3 DNA sequence: TGTGCCAGCAGCTCCCTCTACGAGCAGTACTTC.

The chain couples TRBV5-1 to TRBJ2-7; 13 bases match TRBD2. V lost 3 bases, J lost 5 bases, and 8 bases stayed unmatched. The CDR3 is 16 amino acids. CDR1 SGHRS and CDR2 YFSETQ come from the germline V gene. CDR3 nucleotides: TGCGCCAGCAGCTCACAAGGACTAGCGGGAGTTAACGAGCAGTACTTC. It is translated as CASSSQGLAGVNEQYF.

This sequence joins TRBV5-6 and TRBJ2-1; 10 bases are shared with TRBD1. With V trimmed by 1 base and J by 8 bases, 9 bases remained unmatched. The CDR3 runs 16 residues. Germline V CDR1 and CDR2: SGHDT, YYEEEE. CDR3 nucleotide sequence: TGTGCCAGCAGCTTGAGGTCGGGGACAGGGGTAGATGAGCAGTTCTTC. The encoded protein is CASSLRSGTGVDEQFF.

The CDR3 loop reads CAISESAGQPGAFF. For the CDR3, the DNA is TGTGCCATCAGTGAGTCTGCGGGGCAGCCCGGTGCTTTCTTT. The rearrangement uses TRBV10-3 and TRBJ1-1, with TRBD1 as a possible D gene (5 bases). V was trimmed by 0 bases and J by 11 bases, leaving 16 bases between them. CDR3 length equals 14 residues. The germline gives CDR1 ENHRY, CDR2 SYGVKD.

There are a few counts of this clone. The gene calls are TRBV7-6 and TRBJ2-1; 10 bases fit TRBD2. The CDR3 runs to 17 residues. Germline CDR1 reads SGHVS; CDR2 reads FNYEAQ. With 0 bases clipped from V and 0 bases from J, the junction kept 2 bases outside the gene matches. The CDR3 DNA sequence: TGTGCCAGCAGCTTAGCCCCTAGCGGGAGCTCCTACAATGAGCAGTTCTTC. Encoded protein: CASSLAPSGSSYNEQFF.

The genes are TRBV2 and TRBJ1-4; 8 bases are shared with TRBD1. The V segment lost 2 bases and the J segment 5 bases; nucleotides outside the gene matches: 4. There are 15 residues in the CDR3. From germline, CDR1 is SNHLY and CDR2 FYNNEI. This chain's CDR3 is CASSEWTGSNEKLFF. In DNA form, the CDR3 reads TGTGCCAGCAGTGAATGGACAGGGTCGAATGAAAAACTGTTTTTT.